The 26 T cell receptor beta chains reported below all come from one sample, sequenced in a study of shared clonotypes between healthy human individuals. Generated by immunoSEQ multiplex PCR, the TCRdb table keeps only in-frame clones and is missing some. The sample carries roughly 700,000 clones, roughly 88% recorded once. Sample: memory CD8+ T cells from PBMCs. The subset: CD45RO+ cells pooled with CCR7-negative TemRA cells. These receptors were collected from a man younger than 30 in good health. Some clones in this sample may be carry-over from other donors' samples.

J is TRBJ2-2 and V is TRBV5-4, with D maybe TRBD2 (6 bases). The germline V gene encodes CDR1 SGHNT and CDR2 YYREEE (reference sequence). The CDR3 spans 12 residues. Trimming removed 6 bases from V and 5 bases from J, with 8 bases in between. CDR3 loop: CASTRGTGELFF. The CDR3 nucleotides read TGTGCCAGCACCCGGGGGACCGGGGAGCTGTTTTTT.

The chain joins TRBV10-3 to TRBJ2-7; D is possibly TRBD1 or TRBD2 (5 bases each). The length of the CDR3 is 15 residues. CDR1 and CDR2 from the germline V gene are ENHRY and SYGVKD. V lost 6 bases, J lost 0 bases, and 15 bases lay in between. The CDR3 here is CAIREEPGSSYEQYF. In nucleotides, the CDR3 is TGTGCCATCAGGGAAGAGCCAGGGAGCTCCTACGAGCAGTACTTC.

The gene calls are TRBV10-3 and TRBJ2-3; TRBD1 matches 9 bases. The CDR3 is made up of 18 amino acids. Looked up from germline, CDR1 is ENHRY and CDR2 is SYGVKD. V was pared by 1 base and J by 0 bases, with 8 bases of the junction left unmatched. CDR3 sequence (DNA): TGTGCCATCAGTGAGTATAACAGGGGGCGACGTAGCACAGATACGCAGTATTTT. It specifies CAISEYNRGRRSTDTQYF.

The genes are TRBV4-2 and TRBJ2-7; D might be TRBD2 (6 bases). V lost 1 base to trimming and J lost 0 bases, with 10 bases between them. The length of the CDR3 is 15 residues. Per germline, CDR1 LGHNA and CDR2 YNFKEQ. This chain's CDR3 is CASSQGSGPSYEQYF. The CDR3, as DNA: TGTGCCAGCAGCCAAGGGAGCGGGCCCTCCTACGAGCAGTACTTC.

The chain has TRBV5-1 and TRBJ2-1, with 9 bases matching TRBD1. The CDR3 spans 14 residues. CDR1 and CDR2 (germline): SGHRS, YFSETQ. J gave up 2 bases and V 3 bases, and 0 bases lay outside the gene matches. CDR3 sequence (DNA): TGCGCCAGCAGCTGGACAGGGGCCTACAATGAGCAGTTCTTC. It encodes CASSWTGAYNEQFF.

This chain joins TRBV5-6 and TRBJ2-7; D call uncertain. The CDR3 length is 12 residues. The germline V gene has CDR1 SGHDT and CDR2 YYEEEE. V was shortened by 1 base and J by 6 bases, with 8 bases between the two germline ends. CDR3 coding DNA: TGTGCCAGCAGCTTGTACGGCCGCGAGCAGTACTTC. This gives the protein CASSLYGREQYF.

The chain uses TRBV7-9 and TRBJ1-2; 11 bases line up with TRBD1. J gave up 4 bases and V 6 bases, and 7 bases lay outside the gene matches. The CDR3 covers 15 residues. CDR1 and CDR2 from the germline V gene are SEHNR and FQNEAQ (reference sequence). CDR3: CASSSDGTGGYGYTF. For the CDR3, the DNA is TGTGCCAGCAGTTCTGATGGGACAGGGGGCTATGGCTACACCTTC.

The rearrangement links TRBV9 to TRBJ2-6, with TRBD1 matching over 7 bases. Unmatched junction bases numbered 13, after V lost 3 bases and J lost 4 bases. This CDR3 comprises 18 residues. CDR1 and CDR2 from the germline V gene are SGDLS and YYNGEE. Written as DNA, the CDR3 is TGTGCCAGCAGCGAGCCCGAGGGGGCCCATGGAGGGGCCAACGTCCTGACTTTC. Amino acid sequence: CASSEPEGAHGGANVLTF.

This CDR3 is CASSFTKGDRYTF. CDR3 coding DNA: TGTGCCAGCAGTTTTACCAAGGGGGACCGGTACACCTTC. The chain recombines TRBV27 with TRBJ1-2; D is perhaps TRBD1 (6 bases). The germline V gene encodes CDR1 MNHEY and CDR2 SMNVEV (reference sequence). Trimming cost V 3 bases and J 11 bases, with 16 bases left between them. The CDR3 loop spans 13 amino acids.

In DNA, the CDR3 is TGTGCCAGCACCTCAAGTGTAGGTTCCGAGCAGTACTTC. Translating gives CASTSSVGSEQYF. The V call is TRBV7-2, the J call TRBJ2-7, with D uncertain. With 7 bases removed from V and 6 bases from J, the gap between germline ends came to 16 bases. Germline V CDR1 and CDR2: SGHTA, FQGNSA. The CDR3 contains 13 residues.

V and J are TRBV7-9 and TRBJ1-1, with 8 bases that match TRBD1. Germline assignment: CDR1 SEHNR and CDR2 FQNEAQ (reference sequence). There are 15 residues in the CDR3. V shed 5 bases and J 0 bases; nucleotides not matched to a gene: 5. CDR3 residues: CASSRTGTLNTEAFF. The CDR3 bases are TGTGCCAGCAGCCGGACAGGGACCCTGAACACTGAAGCTTTCTTT.

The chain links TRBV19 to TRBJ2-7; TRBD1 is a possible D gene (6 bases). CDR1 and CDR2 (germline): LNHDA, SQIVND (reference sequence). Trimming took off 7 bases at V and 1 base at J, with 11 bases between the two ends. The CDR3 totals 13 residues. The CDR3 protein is CASIGQGSYEQYF. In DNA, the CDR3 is TGTGCCAGTATTGGGCAGGGGTCCTACGAGCAGTACTTC.

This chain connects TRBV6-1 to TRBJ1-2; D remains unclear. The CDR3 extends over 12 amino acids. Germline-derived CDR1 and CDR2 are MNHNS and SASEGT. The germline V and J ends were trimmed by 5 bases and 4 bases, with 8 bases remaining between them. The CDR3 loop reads CASSQDLYGYTF. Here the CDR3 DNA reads TGTGCCAGCAGTCAAGACCTCTATGGCTACACCTTC.

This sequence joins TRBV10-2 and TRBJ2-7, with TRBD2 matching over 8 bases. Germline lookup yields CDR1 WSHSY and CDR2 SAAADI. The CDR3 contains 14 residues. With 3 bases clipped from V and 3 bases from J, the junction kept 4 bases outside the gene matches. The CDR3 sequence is CASSDSLAGYEQYF. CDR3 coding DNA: TGCGCCAGCAGTGACTCTCTAGCGGGCTACGAGCAGTACTTC.

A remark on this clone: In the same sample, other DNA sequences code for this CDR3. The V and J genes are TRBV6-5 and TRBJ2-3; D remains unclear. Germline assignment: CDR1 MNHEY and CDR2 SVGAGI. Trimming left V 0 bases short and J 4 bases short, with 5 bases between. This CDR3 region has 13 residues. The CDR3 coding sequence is TGTGCCAGCAGTTACTCTGGAGCAGATACGCAGTATTTT. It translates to CASSYSGADTQYF.

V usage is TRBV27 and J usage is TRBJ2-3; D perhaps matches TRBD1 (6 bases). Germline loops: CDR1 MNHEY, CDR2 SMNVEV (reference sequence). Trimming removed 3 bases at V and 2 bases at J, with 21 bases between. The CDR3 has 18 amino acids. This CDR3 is CASSFLLNRVMSTDTQYF. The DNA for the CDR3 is TGTGCCAGCAGTTTCCTACTTAACAGGGTAATGTCCACAGATACGCAGTATTTT.

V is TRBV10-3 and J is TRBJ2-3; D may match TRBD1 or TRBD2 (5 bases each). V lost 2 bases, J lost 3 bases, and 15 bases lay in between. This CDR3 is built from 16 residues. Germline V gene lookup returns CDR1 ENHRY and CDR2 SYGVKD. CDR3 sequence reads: CAISEKALGVTDTQYF. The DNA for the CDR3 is TGTGCCATCAGTGAGAAGGCACTAGGGGTAACAGATACGCAGTATTTT.

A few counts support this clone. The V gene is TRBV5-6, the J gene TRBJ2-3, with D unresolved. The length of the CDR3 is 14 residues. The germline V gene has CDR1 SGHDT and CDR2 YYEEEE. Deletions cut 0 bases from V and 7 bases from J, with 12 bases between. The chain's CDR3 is CASSLARFLNTQYF. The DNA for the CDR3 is TGTGCCAGCAGCTTGGCTAGGTTCCTGAATACGCAGTATTTT.

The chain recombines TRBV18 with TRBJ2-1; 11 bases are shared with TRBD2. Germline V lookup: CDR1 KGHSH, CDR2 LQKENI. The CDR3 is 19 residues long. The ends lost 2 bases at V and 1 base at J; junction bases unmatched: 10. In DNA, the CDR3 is TGTGCCAGCTCACCATCCCACGGACTAGCGGGTTCTTCCTACAATGAGCAGTTCTTC. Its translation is CASSPSHGLAGSSYNEQFF.

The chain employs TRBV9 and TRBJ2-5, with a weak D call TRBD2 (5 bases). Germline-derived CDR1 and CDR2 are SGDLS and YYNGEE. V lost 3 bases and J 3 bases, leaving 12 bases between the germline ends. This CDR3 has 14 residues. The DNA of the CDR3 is TGTGCCAGCAGCGCCCGGACTGGAAAAGAGACCCAGTACTTC. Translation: CASSARTGKETQYF.

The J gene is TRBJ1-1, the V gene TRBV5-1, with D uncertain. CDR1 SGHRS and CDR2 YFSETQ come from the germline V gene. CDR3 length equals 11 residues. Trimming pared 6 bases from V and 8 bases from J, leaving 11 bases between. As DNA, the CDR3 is TGCGCCAGCACGGCGACCGGAGAAGCTTTCTTT. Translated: CASTATGEAFF.

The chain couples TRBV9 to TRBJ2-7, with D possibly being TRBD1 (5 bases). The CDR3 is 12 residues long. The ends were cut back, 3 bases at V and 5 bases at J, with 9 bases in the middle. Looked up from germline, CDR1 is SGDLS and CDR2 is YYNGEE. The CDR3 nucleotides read TGTGCCAGCAGCGCCCAGGGCCACGAGCAGTACTTC. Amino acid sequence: CASSAQGHEQYF.

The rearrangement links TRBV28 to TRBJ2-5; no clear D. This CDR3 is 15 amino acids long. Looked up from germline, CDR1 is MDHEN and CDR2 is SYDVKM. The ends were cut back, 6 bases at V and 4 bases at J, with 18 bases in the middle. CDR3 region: CASRRWQNRGETQYF. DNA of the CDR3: TGTGCCAGCAGGCGTTGGCAGAACAGAGGAGAGACCCAGTACTTC.

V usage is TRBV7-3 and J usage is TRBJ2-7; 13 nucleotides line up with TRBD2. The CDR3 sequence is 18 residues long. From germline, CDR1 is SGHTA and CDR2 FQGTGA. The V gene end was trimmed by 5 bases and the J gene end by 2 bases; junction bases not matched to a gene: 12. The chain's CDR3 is CASSLGLAGVTGTYEQYF. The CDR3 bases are TGTGCCAGCAGCCTAGGACTAGCGGGAGTGACTGGAACCTACGAGCAGTACTTC.

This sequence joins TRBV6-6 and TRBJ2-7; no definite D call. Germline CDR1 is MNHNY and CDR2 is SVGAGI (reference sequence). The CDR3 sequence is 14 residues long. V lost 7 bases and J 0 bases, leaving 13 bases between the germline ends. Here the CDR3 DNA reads TGTGCCAGCACCATCAGCACGGGCTCCTACGAGCAGTACTTC. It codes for CASTISTGSYEQYF.

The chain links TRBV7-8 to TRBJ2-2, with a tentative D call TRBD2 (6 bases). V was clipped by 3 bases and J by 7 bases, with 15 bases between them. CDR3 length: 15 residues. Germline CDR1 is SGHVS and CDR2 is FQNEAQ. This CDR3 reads CASSLQGGVYGELFF. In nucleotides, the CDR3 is TGTGCCAGCAGCTTGCAGGGAGGAGTGTACGGGGAGCTGTTTTTT.